This TCR beta chain emerged from a study of OX40 agonist ivuxolimab in advanced cancers. Background for the entire study: The costimulatory receptor OX40 (CD134) was targeted by ivuxolimab, a fully human IgG2 agonistic monoclonal antibody. Intravenous ivuxolimab was administered to patients every 2 weeks at six dose levels: 0.01, 0.1, 0.3, 1.5, 3 and 10 mg/kg. Of the 50 to 55 patients in dose escalation, 19 had hepatocellular carcinoma, about 15 had melanoma, 9 had renal cell carcinoma and 9 had head and neck cancer. In the dose-escalation cohort, roughly 80% of patients were male, and the mean age was roughly 60 years, with a range of about 23 to 85. Patients were allowed to have had prior anti-PD-1, anti-PD-L1 or anti-CTLA-4 therapy, and more than 35% of the dose-escalation patients had been treated with checkpoint inhibitors. Partial responses were achieved by three dose-escalation patients, of whom one had hepatocellular carcinoma and two had cutaneous melanoma. Peripheral TCRbeta sequencing aimed to test whether ivuxolimab altered TCR sequence diversity and caused clonal T-cell expansion. The paper covers the monotherapy dose-escalation part of the phase I ivuxolimab trial, which included N ≈ 50 patients.

This clone was found once. Its antigen target is currently unknown. Nothing much larger sits one base from this clone, and base qualities are not available. To sequence the TCRbeta CDR3 region, genomic DNA was isolated from the sorted cells. The immunoSEQ Assay was used to sequence the TCRbeta CDR3 regions. TCRdb limited this immuneACCESS table to in-frame rearrangements with V and J called. A share of clones is missing; checked studies link under half to unresolved V genes, and the rest is unexplained. Present in this sample are tens of thousands of clones, 84% of which were seen just once. In total, the top ten clones hold 27% of the sample. The trial excluded patients who had a history of autoimmune disease or were on systemic immunosuppression. In every dose cohort, peripheral blood was drawn for TCR sequencing at baseline, cycle 4 day 1, and cycle 7 day 1. The samples were drawn from a first-in-human, open-label, multicenter phase I dose-escalation trial of ivuxolimab. The trial enrolled adults with locally advanced or metastatic head and neck squamous cell, hepatocellular, melanoma or renal cell carcinoma. Before TCR sequencing, CD4+ T cells and CD8+ T cells were sorted from peripheral blood as separate populations.

Study-level results and caveats: The antigen specificity of the peripheral T cells that underwent clonal expansion was not determined. Low levels of normalized T-cell clonal expansion were also seen in some nonresponding patients. At doses of 0.1 to 3.0 mg/kg, clonal expansion of both CD4+ and CD8+ T cells in blood was seen between baseline and week 6. Partial responders in the 0.1-3.0 mg/kg groups had among the lowest normalized peripheral clonal expansion, especially among CD8+ T cells. After ivuxolimab, expanded clones were on average more numerous among CD8+ T cells than among CD4+ T cells.

The CDR3 holds 12 amino acids from the cysteine to the phenylalanine. Only the CDR3 region is kept as DNA, spanning 36 bases read in frame from base 1. CDR1 and CDR2 (MDHEN, SYDVKM) derive from the germline V gene. Trimming at the junction amounts to 7 bases on V and 6 bases on J, and the germline ends lie 12 bases apart. In this chain, TRBV28 is recombined with TRBJ1-1; the D region possibly corresponds to TRBD1 (5 bases align). The receptor comes from an adult with an advanced solid tumor such as melanoma, head and neck, liver or kidney cancer. The sequences come from CD4+ or CD8+ T cells sorted from blood, collected in a trial of the OX40 agonist ivuxolimab. The CDR3: CASIVPGAEAFF. The bases read TGTGCCAGCATTGTTCCGGGGGCTGAAGCTTTCTTT.